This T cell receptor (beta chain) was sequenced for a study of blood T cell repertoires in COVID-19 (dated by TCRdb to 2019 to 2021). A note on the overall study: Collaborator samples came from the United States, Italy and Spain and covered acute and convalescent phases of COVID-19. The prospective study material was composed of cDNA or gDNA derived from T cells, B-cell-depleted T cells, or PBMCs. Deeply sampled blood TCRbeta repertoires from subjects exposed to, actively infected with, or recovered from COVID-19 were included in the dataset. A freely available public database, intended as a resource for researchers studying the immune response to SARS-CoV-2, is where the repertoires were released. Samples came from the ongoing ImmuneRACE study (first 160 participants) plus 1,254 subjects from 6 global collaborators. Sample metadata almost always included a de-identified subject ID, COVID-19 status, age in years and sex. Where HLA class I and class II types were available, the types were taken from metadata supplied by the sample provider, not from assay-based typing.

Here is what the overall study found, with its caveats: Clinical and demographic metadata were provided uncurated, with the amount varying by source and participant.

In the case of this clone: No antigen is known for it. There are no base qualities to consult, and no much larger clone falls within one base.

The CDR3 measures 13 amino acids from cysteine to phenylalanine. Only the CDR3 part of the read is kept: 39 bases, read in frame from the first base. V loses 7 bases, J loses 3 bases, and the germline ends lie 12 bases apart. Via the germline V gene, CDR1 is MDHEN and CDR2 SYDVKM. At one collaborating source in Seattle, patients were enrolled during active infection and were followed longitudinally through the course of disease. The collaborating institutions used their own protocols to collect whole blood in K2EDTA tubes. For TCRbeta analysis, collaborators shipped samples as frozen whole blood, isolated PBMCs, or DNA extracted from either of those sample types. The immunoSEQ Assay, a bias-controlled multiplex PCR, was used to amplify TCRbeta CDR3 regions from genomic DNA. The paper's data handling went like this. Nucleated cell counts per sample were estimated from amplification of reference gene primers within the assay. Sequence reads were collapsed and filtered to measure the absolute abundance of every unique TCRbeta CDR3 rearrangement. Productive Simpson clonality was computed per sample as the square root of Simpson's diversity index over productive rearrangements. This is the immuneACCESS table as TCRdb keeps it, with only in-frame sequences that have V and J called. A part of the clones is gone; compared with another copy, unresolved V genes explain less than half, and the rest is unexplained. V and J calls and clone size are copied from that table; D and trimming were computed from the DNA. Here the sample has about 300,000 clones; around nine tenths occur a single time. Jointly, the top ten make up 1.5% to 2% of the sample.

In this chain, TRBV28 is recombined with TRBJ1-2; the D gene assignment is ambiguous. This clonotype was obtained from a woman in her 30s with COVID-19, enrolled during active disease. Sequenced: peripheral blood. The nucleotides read TGTGCCAGCAAAAGAGAAACTTACTATGGCTACACCTTC. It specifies CASKRETYYGYTF.